The T cell receptor beta chain described here comes from a study of identifying expanded T cells in peripheral blood (dated by TCRdb to the late 2010s). General notes on the study: Technical replicates were generated by sequencing separate aliquots of the same genomic DNA pool, with four replicates compared pairwise. The study at large found these results: Across all healthy donors, variance in clone template counts between roughly 2-week samples was found to increase significantly with total template count. The binomial model flagged approximately 1.3 differentially abundant clones between technical replicates but approximately 15 over around 2 weeks and 19 over roughly 4 weeks. The authors expected biological variance in healthy repertoires might increase further over much longer intervals such as months to years. The beta-binomial model significantly reduced the number of clones called differentially abundant and the false-positive rate across all healthy-donor time intervals.

This clone has only a few counts. What this receptor recognizes is not known. Base qualities are missing; no much larger clone stands one base away. A distance of 17 bases separates the germline ends of V and J, which lose 0 bases and 14 bases respectively. The cysteine opens and the phenylalanine closes a CDR3 of 15 amino acids. The DNA shown is the 45-base CDR3, in frame from base 1. Taken from the germline V gene, the CDR1 and CDR2 loops are MNHEY and SVGAGI. During the collection period, no immune events, such as infections, were documented for the healthy donors. To calibrate time-dependent variance in a beta-binomial model of T-cell clone differential abundance, blood repertoires from healthy donors were used as a training cohort. The training cohort comprised about ten healthy donors, 3 female and 7 male. The donors were between roughly 25 and 70 years old, with an average age of about 47 years. Whole blood, obtained from a commercial supplier, was collected from each healthy donor at three time points spaced about 2 weeks apart. Genomic DNA was extracted from unsorted whole blood for immunosequencing.

The immunoSEQ Assay, which relies on bias-controlled multiplex PCR amplification of genomic DNA, was used to profile TCRbeta CDR3 regions. The original methods were these. The absolute abundance of each unique TCRbeta CDR3 region was quantified after sequences were collapsed and filtered. Differential abundance was assessed using a binomial (Fisher-equivalent) model and a beta-binomial model in which time-dependent variance fitted from healthy donors was added. Clones with fewer than 5 combined templates were removed, and differential abundance was called for clones with a Benjamini-Hochberg FDR below 0.01. In the beta-binomial model, variance was expressed as a function of the total template count across the two samples, in the form v = (b*log(k)+a)^2. This is the immuneACCESS table as TCRdb keeps it, with only in-frame sequences that have V and J called. A part of the clones is gone; compared with another copy, unresolved V genes explain less than half, and the rest is unexplained. From that table come the V and J calls and clone size; the DNA was used to work out D and trimming. The sample table records more than 65,000 clones; roughly 90% of these occur just once. The ten most abundant clones make up approximately 2.8% of the sample.

The chain uses TRBV6-5 and TRBJ1-6; perhaps TRBD1 is the D gene, with 5 bases matching. The sample consisted of blood. The receptor comes from a person aged 18 to 69 in good health. In nucleotide form, the sequence is TGTGCCAGCAGTTACTCCGGCAGGGAGTATGTAGCCCTCCACTTT. This gives the protein CASSYSGREYVALHF.